Following are 20 T cell receptor beta chains from one sample sequenced in a study of T-cell memory formation after mild COVID-19. TCRdb analysed the 5' RACE reads with MiXCR anew, one entry per CDR3 protein. Of some 280,000 distinct CDR3 sequences detected, around 15% appear once; the ten largest clones hold roughly 24%. The material sequenced was PBMCs or a T cell subset sorted from them (not recorded which). These receptors all come from a man younger than 30 who had mild COVID-19 (a few samples of this study predate the infection). Cell type and time point are not known.

The sample holds a few counts of this clonotype. CDR3 loop: CSAREGAPLHF. CDR3 sequence (DNA): TGCAGTGCTAGAGAAGGAGCGCCCCTCCACTTT. The J gene is TRBJ1-6, the V gene TRBV20-1; D is unresolved. This CDR3 region has 11 residues. The germline gives CDR1 DFQATT, CDR2 SNEGSKA (reference sequence). The ends were cut back, 0 bases at V and 13 bases at J, with 7 bases in the middle.

This clonotype was counted ten times or more. The gene calls are TRBV6-2 or TRBV6-3 and TRBJ1-6; D is ambiguous. The CDR3 has 14 amino acids. The germline gives CDR1 MNHEY, CDR2 SVGEGT. Deletions cut 7 bases from V and 7 bases from J, with 14 bases between. As DNA, the CDR3 is TGTGCCAGCAAGTCATCCAGAACCAATTCACCCCTCCACTTT. It codes for CASKSSRTNSPLHF.

The rearrangement joins TRBV28 to TRBJ1-2; D may be TRBD1 (6 bases). CDR1 is MDHEN and CDR2 is SYDVKM in the germline V gene. With 3 bases removed from V and 6 bases from J, the gap between germline ends came to 11 bases. The CDR3 length is 13 residues. CDR3 residues: CASSLPGVDGYTF. As DNA, the CDR3 is TGTGCCAGCAGTTTGCCAGGGGTGGATGGCTACACCTTC.

This clonotype appeared a few times. The V and J genes are TRBV7-3 and TRBJ2-5; a possible D gene is TRBD1 (5 bases). This CDR3 contains 11 residues. Germline CDR1 SGHTA, CDR2 FQGTGA. The V gene lost 8 bases and the J gene lost 2 bases, with 6 bases spanning the gap. This chain's CDR3 is CASPGQETQYF. CDR3 nucleotide sequence: TGTGCCAGCCCAGGGCAAGAGACCCAGTACTTC.

This clonotype was detected only a few times. The genes are TRBV6-2 or TRBV6-3 and TRBJ2-7; 9 nucleotides agree with TRBD1. CDR1 is MNHEY and CDR2 is SVGEGT in the germline V gene. The V segment lost 5 bases and the J segment 0 bases; nucleotides outside the gene matches: 2. This CDR3 contains 14 residues. Written as DNA, the CDR3 is TGTGCCAGCAGTAAGGACAGGGGCTCCTACGAGCAGTACTTC. Translation gives CASSKDRGSYEQYF.

The rearrangement links TRBV11-1 to TRBJ2-7; the D gene is possibly TRBD1 (6 bases). In germline, CDR1 is SGHAT, CDR2 FQDESV (reference sequence). This CDR3 comprises 12 residues. V lost 5 bases and J 5 bases, leaving 10 bases between the germline ends. The CDR3 here is CASSPQGNEQYV. Written as DNA, the CDR3 is TGTGCCAGCAGCCCGCAGGGGAACGAGCAGTACGTC.

This chain links TRBV4-3 with TRBJ1-6; unclear D gene. V was trimmed by 0 bases and J by 10 bases, leaving 19 bases between them. The CDR3 loop spans 17 amino acids. From germline, CDR1 is LGHNA and CDR2 YSLEER. CDR3 bases: TGCGCCAGCAGCCAAGATTCGAGTACGGGTCCGGGATCACCCCTCCACTTT. Protein sequence: CASSQDSSTGPGSPLHF.

V and J are TRBV7-3 and TRBJ1-6; 11 bases line up with TRBD1. Germline trimming cut 4 bases from V and 7 bases from J; bases unmatched to any gene: 3. The CDR3 consists of 15 residues. Germline-derived CDR1 and CDR2 are SGHTA and FQGTGA. The CDR3 protein is CASSWTGGGNSPLHF. CDR3 nucleotides: TGTGCCAGCAGCTGGACAGGGGGCGGGAATTCACCCCTCCACTTT.

This clonotype was counted between two and nine times. The V and J genes are TRBV24-1 and TRBJ1-2, with 7 bases lining up with TRBD1. Trimming took 4 bases from V and 1 from J; bases not matched to a gene: 8. The V gene's germline CDR1 is KGHDR and CDR2 SFDVKD. This CDR3 is built from 16 residues. This chain's CDR3 is CATSDSGTARNYGYTF. In nucleotides, the CDR3 is TGTGCCACCAGTGACTCCGGGACAGCTCGTAACTATGGCTACACCTTC.

The chain carries TRBV7-2 and TRBJ1-1; D may be TRBD1 (6 bases). This CDR3 has 13 amino acids. CDR1 is SGHTA, CDR2 FQGNSA, per germline. Trimming shortened V by 1 base and J by 10 bases, and 13 bases separated the two germline ends. The CDR3 reads CASSLDGGTVAFF. The CDR3 DNA is TGTGCCAGCAGCTTAGATGGGGGCACGGTAGCTTTCTTT. Based on the CDR3 plus reference TRBV7-2 and TRBJ1-1, the full variable domain is GAGVSQSPSNKVTEKGKDVELRCDPISGHTALYWYRQSLGQGLEFLIYFQGNSAPDKSGLPSDRFSAERTGGSVSTLTIQRTQQEDSAVYLCASSLDGGTVAFFGQGTRLTVV.

Only a few counts were recorded for this clonotype. The chain recombines TRBV6-2 or TRBV6-3 with TRBJ2-1; D remains unclear. V was trimmed by 10 bases and J by 2 bases, leaving 9 bases between them. The CDR3 extends over 12 amino acids. Germline V gene data show CDR1 as MNHEY and CDR2 as SVGEGT. This chain's CDR3 is CAILGTYNEQFF. The CDR3, as DNA: TGTGCCATCCTTGGCACCTACAATGAGCAGTTCTTC.

This clonotype was observed at least ten times. The chain carries TRBV5-1 and TRBJ2-1, with D perhaps being TRBD1 or TRBD2 (5 bases each). Germline CDR1 is SGHRS and CDR2 is YFSETQ. The CDR3 length is 12 residues. Trimming removed 4 bases at V and 8 bases at J, with 10 bases between. CDR3 nucleotide sequence: TGCGCCAGCAGCCCCGGGGACCATGAGCAGTTCTTC. Translated, it gives CASSPGDHEQFF.

This clonotype was counted a few times. The gene calls are TRBV7-9 and TRBJ2-3; D is undetermined. CDR1 and CDR2 from the germline V gene are SEHNR and FQNEAQ (reference sequence). Trimming removed 6 bases from V and 2 bases from J, with 9 bases in between. The CDR3 covers 13 residues. CDR3 amino acids: CASSDSHTDTQYF. CDR3 sequence (DNA): TGTGCCAGCAGTGATAGTCACACAGATACGCAGTATTTT.

This clonotype came up many times. The chain combines TRBV3-1 with TRBJ2-1, with 11 positions matching TRBD2. V shed 5 bases and J 8 bases; nucleotides not matched to a gene: 8. This CDR3 contains 15 residues. Germline V gene lookup returns CDR1 LGHDT and CDR2 YNNKEL (reference sequence). The CDR3 is CASSFGTSGAYEQFF. CDR3 nucleotide sequence: TGTGCCAGCAGCTTCGGGACTAGCGGCGCCTATGAGCAGTTCTTC.

J is TRBJ1-5 and V is TRBV12-3 or TRBV12-4; no definite D call. The CDR3 consists of 14 residues. V lost 1 base to trimming and J lost 4 bases, with 8 bases between them. CDR3: CASSLVQENQPQHF. The CDR3 region has the DNA TGTGCCAGCAGTTTAGTTCAGGAGAATCAGCCCCAGCATTTT.

This clonotype showed up just a few times. V gene TRBV9 combines with J gene TRBJ2-1; 8 bases are shared with TRBD2. The germline CDR1 and CDR2 sequences are SGDLS and YYNGEE. This CDR3 region has 16 residues. V lost 4 bases, J lost 6 bases, and 12 bases stayed unmatched. CDR3 residues: CASSPDSGARPNEQFF. CDR3 in DNA: TGTGCCAGCAGCCCAGATAGCGGGGCCCGCCCCAATGAGCAGTTCTTC.

The chain carries TRBV27 and TRBJ2-7; D not resolved. The CDR3 length is 13 residues. V lost 6 bases and J 3 bases, leaving 12 bases between the germline ends. The germline gives CDR1 MNHEY, CDR2 SMNVEV (reference sequence). The CDR3 nucleotides read TGTGCCAGCAGCTTTAAGTTCGACTACGAGCAGTACTTC. Encoded protein: CASSFKFDYEQYF.

V usage is TRBV4-2 and J usage is TRBJ2-1; D not certain. Trimming left V 0 bases short and J 10 bases short, with 7 bases between. The CDR3 consists of 12 residues. CDR1 and CDR2 from the germline V gene are LGHNA and YNFKEQ. CDR3 coding DNA: TGTGCCAGCAGCCAAGATCGGCAAGAGCAGTTCTTC. This encodes CASSQDRQEQFF.

This clonotype was found a few times. The V call is TRBV2, the J call TRBJ2-7, with D perhaps TRBD2 (5 bases). Germline assignment: CDR1 SNHLY and CDR2 FYNNEI. V lost 2 bases and J lost 7, with 12 bases in between. The CDR3 is 13 residues long. The CDR3 is CASSEQAQREQYV. The CDR3 DNA reads as TGTGCCAGCAGTGAACAGGCCCAGCGGGAGCAGTACGTC.

This clonotype was recorded a few times. The chain combines TRBV29-1 with TRBJ2-7; tentatively, D is TRBD2 (6 bases). The germline V gene has CDR1 SQVTM and CDR2 ANQGSEA. There are 13 residues in the CDR3. V gave up 6 bases and J gave up 0 bases, with 12 bases separating them. The CDR3 DNA reads as TGCAGCGTCTGGCAGGAGGGCTCCTACGAGCAGTACGTC. Residues: CSVWQEGSYEQYV.